In its sample, the clone carrying this TCR beta chain was seen a few times. Its antigen remains unidentified. Study-level results: Tumor memory CD4+ T cell TCR gene usage clustered with blood and lymph node memory CD4+ cells and lymph node naive CD4+ cells.

MiXCR, applied by TCRdb to the 5' RACE reads, yields one record per CDR3 protein. The profile shows nearly 40,000 distinct CDR3 sequences, approximately 19% of them singletons. Trimming left V 1 base short and J 2 bases short, with 12 bases between. The germline CDR1 and CDR2 sequences are SGHTA and FQGNSA. The CDR3 contains 16 residues. CD25-based Treg depletion was applied to purified naive CD4+ T cells. This TCR was recovered from a female donor with breast cancer. Sequenced sample: naive CD4+ T cells sorted from a lymph node. Subset defined: naive CD4+ T cells, CD4+CD45RA+CD25-. The chain is built from TRBV7-2 and TRBJ1-5, with D perhaps TRBD1 (5 bases). The CDR3 sequence: CASSLVAGARNQPQHF. The CDR3 bases are TGTGCCAGCAGCTTAGTTGCCGGGGCTCGCAATCAGCCCCAGCATTTT.